This T cell receptor beta chain was identified in a study of T cell responses to AZD1222 COVID-19 vaccine. Sample share makes this clone medium-sized. The table came from immunoSEQ multiplex PCR; TCRdb's copy has only in-frame clones and leaves some out. There are roughly 20,000 clones in the sample; approximately 88% occur only once, and roughly 16% lies in the top ten. CDR3 length: 17 amino acids. J lost 7 bases, V lost 3 bases, and 9 bases had no gene match. The V gene's germline CDR1 is MNHEY and CDR2 SMNVEV (reference sequence). The J gene is TRBJ2-1, the V gene TRBV27; 13 bases align to TRBD2. The source material was peripheral blood, sampled 28 days after the second AZD1222 dose. The receptor's source is an adult who received the AZD1222 COVID-19 vaccine. The DNA for the CDR3 is TGTGCCAGCAGTTTCGAACTAGCGGGAGGGCCCGGGAATGAGCAGTTCTTC. It yields the protein CASSFELAGGPGNEQFF.